These 15 T cell receptor beta chains share one sample of origin, sequenced in a study of T cell responses to AZD1222 COVID-19 vaccine. Sequencing was performed with immunoSEQ multiplex PCR; in TCRdb, only in-frame clones are kept and a portion is missing. The table shows about 110,000 clones, with about 90% occurring only once. The sequencing used peripheral blood, collected 28 days after the second AZD1222 dose. The source is an adult who received the AZD1222 COVID-19 vaccine.

This chain links TRBV5-4 with TRBJ2-1, with D perhaps TRBD2 (5 bases). The V and J ends lost 2 bases and 1 base respectively, with 7 bases between them. The germline gives CDR1 SGHNT, CDR2 YYREEE (reference sequence). The CDR3 sequence is 14 residues long. The CDR3, as DNA: TGTGCCAGCAGCTTTACTAGTTCCTACAATGAGCAGTTCTTC. Translated: CASSFTSSYNEQFF.

This chain uses TRBV7-3 with TRBJ2-1; D gene ambiguous. The CDR3 totals 13 residues. CDR1 is SGHTA and CDR2 is FQGTGA in the germline V gene. Trimming stripped 7 bases from V and 0 bases from J, with 7 bases between. Here the CDR3 DNA reads TGTGCCAGCACCACCGCCTCCTACAATGAGCAGTTCTTC. It is translated as CASTTASYNEQFF.

The chain combines TRBV7-9 with TRBJ2-3; D unclear. From germline, CDR1 is SEHNR and CDR2 FQNEAQ (reference sequence). Deletions cut 2 bases from V and 6 bases from J, with 9 bases between. This CDR3 region has 13 residues. CDR3 coding DNA: TGTGCCAGCAGCTTAATGGACGGGGATACGCAGTATTTT. Protein sequence: CASSLMDGDTQYF.

The J gene is TRBJ2-3, the V gene TRBV27, with 7 bases lining up with TRBD1. CDR1 and CDR2 (germline): MNHEY, SMNVEV (reference sequence). The length of the CDR3 is 14 residues. The ends lost 2 bases at V and 4 bases at J; junction bases unmatched: 3. The CDR3 DNA sequence: TGTGCCAGCAGTTTACCGGGACAGCCAGATACGCAGTATTTT. Translation gives CASSLPGQPDTQYF.

This chain connects TRBV14 to TRBJ2-5; D is unclear. V was clipped by 5 bases and J by 6 bases, with 7 bases between them. There are 11 residues in the CDR3. CDR1 is SGHDN, CDR2 FVKESK, per germline. CDR3 sequence: CASSETQTQYF. The CDR3 DNA reads TGTGCCAGCAGCGAAACCCAGACCCAGTACTTC.

The chain is built from TRBV25-1 and TRBJ2-7, with D unclear. The V end lost 5 bases, the J end lost 1 base, and 9 bases lay between the germline ends. Germline loops: CDR1 MGHDK, CDR2 SYGVNS. CDR3 length: 13 amino acids. This chain's CDR3 is CASSLSPSYEQYF. Here the CDR3 DNA reads TGTGCCAGCAGTTTATCCCCGTCCTACGAGCAGTACTTC.

This chain joins TRBV29-1 and TRBJ2-5, with TRBD1 matching over 7 bases. This CDR3 is built from 13 residues. Trimming at V came to 4 bases and at J to 1 base, leaving 3 bases not matched to a gene. Per germline, CDR1 SQVTM and CDR2 ANQGSEA. In DNA form, the CDR3 reads TGCAGCGTTGCGGGACAGCCCCAAGAGACCCAGTACTTC. Protein: CSVAGQPQETQYF.

This clone was counted once. This chain connects TRBV4-1 to TRBJ2-7; 13 bases agree with TRBD2. Unmatched junction bases numbered 12, after V lost 4 bases and J lost 6 bases. The germline CDR1 and CDR2 sequences are MGHRA and YSYEKL. This CDR3 region has 17 residues. CDR3 loop: CASSPRLLAGGPVEQYF. The CDR3 region has the DNA TGCGCCAGCAGCCCGCGTCTACTAGCGGGAGGGCCGGTCGAGCAGTACTTC.

This clone was seen just once. The gene calls are TRBV28 and TRBJ1-5; D perhaps matches TRBD1 (6 bases). Germline values: CDR1 MDHEN, CDR2 SYDVKM. Trimming shortened V by 7 bases and J by 3 bases, and 13 bases separated the two germline ends. This CDR3 is 14 amino acids long. CDR3 coding DNA: TGTGCCAGCACCACCACAGGGTTCAATCAGCCCCAGCATTTT. Protein: CASTTTGFNQPQHF.

The CDR3 DNA reads TGTGCCAGCAGCCAAGACTCGAAACGGGGGGGCCAAGAGACCCAGTACTTC. This sequence encodes CASSQDSKRGGQETQYF. The chain combines TRBV4-2 with TRBJ2-5; 8 nucleotides agree with TRBD2. Looked up from germline, CDR1 is LGHNA and CDR2 is YNFKEQ. V shed 0 bases and J 1 base; nucleotides not matched to a gene: 7. The CDR3 has 17 amino acids.

The rearrangement joins TRBV20-1 to TRBJ1-2, with 9 bases identical to TRBD1. Germline V gives CDR1 DFQATT, CDR2 SNEGSKA (reference sequence). The CDR3 is 15 residues long. The V segment lost 3 bases and the J segment 2 bases; nucleotides outside the gene matches: 7. The CDR3 reads CSASSYGTGNYGYTF. CDR3 in DNA: TGCAGTGCTAGTTCATACGGGACAGGGAACTATGGCTACACCTTC.

This chain links TRBV27 with TRBJ2-7; 7 bases map to TRBD1. The CDR3 is made up of 14 amino acids. From germline, CDR1 is MNHEY and CDR2 SMNVEV (reference sequence). The V segment lost 2 bases and the J segment 2 bases; nucleotides outside the gene matches: 3. This chain's CDR3 is CASSLTGDAYEQYF. CDR3 sequence (DNA): TGTGCCAGCAGTTTAACAGGGGACGCCTACGAGCAGTACTTC.

This sequence joins TRBV7-9 and TRBJ2-1, with D possibly being TRBD1 (5 bases). Deletions cut 0 bases from V and 7 bases from J, with 7 bases between. Germline CDR1 SEHNR, CDR2 FQNEAQ (reference sequence). This CDR3 has 13 amino acids. CDR3 sequence: CASSLARENEQFF. The CDR3 bases are TGTGCCAGCAGCTTAGCCAGGGAAAATGAGCAGTTCTTC.

The chain links TRBV6-5 to TRBJ1-2, with D unclear. The V end lost 0 bases, the J end lost 4 bases, and 15 bases lay between the germline ends. This CDR3 has 16 residues. CDR1 is MNHEY and CDR2 is SVGAGI in the germline V gene. The CDR3 DNA sequence: TGTGCCAGCAGTTACTCGGCAGGAAGAGGTGGCTATGGCTACACCTTC. As protein: CASSYSAGRGGYGYTF.

The chain combines TRBV28 with TRBJ1-2; 7 nucleotides match TRBD1. Germline CDR1 and CDR2: MDHEN and SYDVKM. The V segment lost 3 bases and the J segment 0 bases; nucleotides outside the gene matches: 4. The length of the CDR3 is 15 residues. The CDR3 region is CASSLTQGANYGYTF. CDR3 nucleotides: TGTGCCAGCAGTTTGACGCAGGGGGCTAACTATGGCTACACCTTC.